Following are 19 T cell receptor beta chains from one sample sequenced in a study of beta chain features in type 1 diabetes. General observations from the study: Type 1 diabetes patients had TCRB CDR3s that were shorter (moderately but significantly so) in all four CD4+ subsets.

Expressed TCRB transcripts were sequenced, since all the RNA that had been isolated was reverse transcribed. Profiled with immunoSEQ multiplex PCR; TCRdb holds only in-frame clones, not every one. This sample carries hundreds of thousands of clones, about 14% of them seen once, and the ten largest clones take 0.035% to 0.04%. No antigen has been assigned to these receptors. Sequencing input: naive CD4+ T cells from blood. The receptors shown here come from a man aged 18 to 30 with type 1 diabetes.

A few counts support this clone. The rearrangement uses TRBV6-5 and TRBJ2-3, with TRBD2 matching 8 bases. The germline CDR1 and CDR2 sequences are MNHEY and SVGAGI. This CDR3 has 13 amino acids. The CDR3 region has the DNA TGTGCGAGCGGGGGCTTTAGCACAGATACGCAGTATTTT. The encoded protein is CASGGFSTDTQYF.

V gene TRBV14 combines with J gene TRBJ2-1, with 7 bases matching TRBD1. Germline V CDR1 and CDR2: SGHDN, FVKESK. There are 16 residues in the CDR3. V shed 4 bases, J shed 0 bases, and the junction held 6 bases outside the gene matches. The CDR3 coding sequence is TGTGCCAGCAGCCCGGACAGGTCGAGCTCCTACAATGAGCAGTTCTTC. It is translated as CASSPDRSSSYNEQFF.

The rearrangement uses TRBV29-1 and TRBJ1-1; 10 bases are shared with TRBD1. The trim removed 1 base at V and 9 bases at J, leaving 8 bases unmatched. Germline CDR1 is SQVTM and CDR2 is ANQGSEA. This CDR3 spans 14 amino acids. The chain's CDR3 is CSVEAKDRGGKAFF. CDR3 nucleotides: TGCAGCGTTGAAGCCAAGGACAGGGGGGGAAAAGCTTTCTTT.

This sequence joins TRBV28 and TRBJ2-5, with D unclear. Germline loops: CDR1 MDHEN, CDR2 SYDVKM. Trimming removed 4 bases from V and 7 bases from J, with 19 bases in between. This CDR3 has 15 residues. The CDR3 is CASSSDSMGIGTQYF. CDR3 DNA sequence: TGTGCCAGCAGTTCCGACTCAATGGGAATAGGGACCCAGTACTTC.

This chain links TRBV27 with TRBJ2-3; TRBD1 or TRBD2 may be the D gene (5 bases each). CDR3 length: 13 residues. V lost 6 bases and J 6 bases, leaving 13 bases between the germline ends. Germline loops: CDR1 MNHEY, CDR2 SMNVEV (reference sequence). CDR3 nucleotide sequence: TGTGCCAGCAGAAGGGGACCCGACGATACGCAGTATTTT. It encodes CASRRGPDDTQYF.

The rearrangement joins TRBV29-1 to TRBJ1-2; D call uncertain. Deletions cut 1 base from V and 6 bases from J, with 12 bases between. The CDR3 consists of 13 residues. The germline gives CDR1 SQVTM, CDR2 ANQGSEA. The CDR3 DNA sequence: TGCAGCGTTGAAGGAAGAAGGGAGGATGGCTACACCTTC. Protein sequence: CSVEGRREDGYTF. Drawing the rest from reference TRBV29-1 and TRBJ1-2, the complete variable domain is SAVISQKPSRDICQRGTSLTIQCQVDSQVTMMFWYRQQPGQSLTLIATANQGSEATYESGFVIDKFPISRPNLTFSTLTVSNMSPEDSSIYLCSVEGRREDGYTFGSGTRLTVV.

This clone was found a few times. J is TRBJ1-2 and V is TRBV7-9; D gene ambiguous. With 0 bases removed from V and 4 bases from J, the gap between germline ends came to 0 bases. This CDR3 region has 11 residues. CDR1 SEHNR and CDR2 FQNEAQ come from the germline V gene (reference sequence). The CDR3 nucleotides are TGTGCCAGCAGCTTAGCCTATGGCTACACCTTC. Its protein product is CASSLAYGYTF.

This clone showed up just a few times. The V call is TRBV11-2, the J call TRBJ2-5, with 8 nucleotides matching TRBD2. The germline V gene has CDR1 SGHAT and CDR2 FQNNGV. The CDR3 totals 14 residues. Trimming removed 3 bases from V and 0 bases from J; junction bases left unmatched: 0. The chain's CDR3 is CASSFSGNQETQYF. The CDR3 DNA sequence: TGTGCCAGCAGCTTTAGCGGGAACCAAGAGACCCAGTACTTC.

In its sample, this clone was seen a few times. The chain joins TRBV6-1 to TRBJ2-7; D remains unclear. Deletions cut 2 bases from V and 3 bases from J, with 11 bases between. CDR3 size: 14 residues. The germline CDR1 and CDR2 sequences are MNHNS and SASEGT. CDR3 nucleotide sequence: TGTGCCAGCAGTGAATGGGAACGGAACTACGAGCAGTACTTC. Translating gives CASSEWERNYEQYF.

The CDR3 region is CASSLRYPSSYNEQFF. CDR3 coding DNA: TGTGCCAGCAGCTTGAGGTATCCAAGCTCCTACAATGAGCAGTTCTTC. This chain connects TRBV5-6 to TRBJ2-1; D uncertain. Germline V lookup: CDR1 SGHDT, CDR2 YYEEEE. The ends were cut back, 1 base at V and 0 bases at J, with 11 bases in the middle. CDR3 size: 16 residues.

There are a few counts of this clone. The rearrangement uses TRBV9 and TRBJ2-1, with 9 bases that match TRBD2. J was trimmed by 5 bases and V by 1 base; bases with no gene match: 4. Germline values: CDR1 SGDLS, CDR2 YYNGEE. The CDR3 sequence is 15 residues long. This CDR3 reads CASSVRSGGNNEQFF. For the CDR3, the DNA is TGTGCCAGCAGCGTACGTAGCGGGGGAAACAATGAGCAGTTCTTC.

This clone was observed a few times. Given a much more abundant clone one base away, this may be a read error. The sample has other DNA sequences that encode this CDR3 too. The chain employs TRBV18 and TRBJ2-2; D ambiguous. Looked up from germline, CDR1 is KGHSH and CDR2 is LQKENI. Trimming cost V 0 bases and J 4 bases, with 3 bases left between them. The length of the CDR3 is 13 residues. CDR3 region: CASSPPSTGELFF. The CDR3 bases are TGTGCCAGCTCACCACCGAGCACCGGGGAGCTGTTTTTT.

The chain employs TRBV6-6 and TRBJ1-1, with a possible D match to TRBD1 (5 bases). This CDR3 has 15 residues. The V gene's germline CDR1 is MNHNY and CDR2 SVGAGI (reference sequence). V was shortened by 4 bases and J by 8 bases, with 20 bases between the two germline ends. The DNA of the CDR3 is TGTGCCAGCAGTTTTACGGGGGGAAGTGAGCGGGAAGCTTTCTTT. Its translation is CASSFTGGSEREAFF.

This clone was counted a few times. This CDR3 reads CASIPEGSDNTQYF. CDR3 bases: TGTGCCAGTATCCCGGAGGGGAGCGATAATACGCAGTATTTT. J is TRBJ2-3 and V is TRBV19, with a possible D match to TRBD2 (6 bases). CDR3 size: 14 residues. Germline lookup yields CDR1 LNHDA and CDR2 SQIVND (reference sequence). The V end lost 7 bases, the J end lost 7 bases, and 18 bases lay between the germline ends.

This clone was picked up a small number of times. This chain uses TRBV30 with TRBJ2-5, with unresolved D. V lost 4 bases to trimming and J lost 5 bases, with 8 bases between them. CDR1 is GTSNPN and CDR2 is SVGIG in the germline V gene (reference sequence). The length of the CDR3 is 11 residues. CDR3 residues: CAWTNWETQYF. The CDR3 nucleotides read TGTGCCTGGACCAACTGGGAGACCCAGTACTTC.

The rearrangement links TRBV19 to TRBJ1-5, with TRBD1 as a possible D gene (5 bases). Trimming pared 7 bases from V and 3 bases from J, leaving 16 bases between. Per germline, CDR1 LNHDA and CDR2 SQIVND (reference sequence). This CDR3 is 15 amino acids long. The CDR3 DNA reads as TGTGCCAGTACCCCGGGGGGTATCACCAATCAGCCCCAGCATTTT. Its protein product is CASTPGGITNQPQHF.

The chain couples TRBV30 to TRBJ2-1, with TRBD2 as a possible D gene (5 bases). Germline loops: CDR1 GTSNPN, CDR2 SVGIG (reference sequence). V was trimmed by 1 base and J by 0 bases, leaving 13 bases between them. This CDR3 region has 16 residues. This chain's CDR3 is CAWSGHSASSYNEQFF. Written as DNA, the CDR3 is TGTGCCTGGAGTGGCCATAGCGCCAGCTCCTACAATGAGCAGTTCTTC.

This rearrangement joins TRBV5-4 to TRBJ2-7; D might be TRBD1 or TRBD2, each matching 5 bases. The CDR3 is made up of 14 amino acids. CDR1 is SGHNT, CDR2 YYREEE, per germline (reference sequence). V shed 4 bases and J shed 3 bases, with 14 bases lying between them. CDR3 residues: CASSPRGGRYEQYF. CDR3 nucleotide sequence: TGTGCCAGCAGCCCGAGGGGCGGCCGCTACGAGCAGTACTTC.

A few counts support this clone. V gene TRBV20-1 combines with J gene TRBJ2-3; no reliable D call. V was trimmed by 6 bases and J by 6 bases, leaving 10 bases between them. This CDR3 has 11 amino acids. CDR1 DFQATT and CDR2 SNEGSKA come from the germline V gene (reference sequence). CDR3 bases: TGCAGTGCCCCTATCACGGATACGCAGTATTTT. This gives the protein CSAPITDTQYF.